A single sample is the source of the 7 T cell receptor beta chains below, sequenced in a study of beta chain features in type 1 diabetes. Since all of the isolated RNA was reverse transcribed, expressed TCRB transcripts were what got sequenced. Assay: immunoSEQ multiplex PCR; the TCRdb copy retains only in-frame clones and omits some. The sample yields approximately 130,000 clones, roughly 17% seen once. The antigens for these receptors are not known. The study's findings and limits: Patients with Type 1 diabetes showed moderately but significantly shorter TCRB CDR3s in all four CD4+ subsets.

Sequenced sample: central memory CD4+ T cells from blood. These TCRs come from a man aged 18 to 29 with type 1 diabetes.

The CDR3 region is CAWRSAGSKGKAFF. The CDR3 coding sequence is TGTGCCTGGAGAAGTGCAGGGTCCAAGGGTAAAGCTTTCTTT. The chain uses TRBV30 and TRBJ1-1; D might be TRBD1 (5 bases). CDR1 and CDR2 from the germline V gene are GTSNPN and SVGIG (reference sequence). CDR3 length: 14 amino acids. The V end was cut by 3 bases, the J end by 9 bases, with 20 bases between.

The gene calls are TRBV14 and TRBJ1-2, with no clear D. The CDR3 is 16 amino acids. Trimming pared 2 bases from V and 5 bases from J, leaving 18 bases between. Per the germline V gene, CDR1 is SGHDN and CDR2 is FVKESK. CDR3 residues: CASSQSPYVRRYGYTF. As DNA, the CDR3 is TGTGCCAGCAGCCAATCTCCCTACGTCAGAAGATATGGCTACACCTTC. Combining the CDR3 with reference TRBV14 and TRBJ1-2 gives the whole variable domain EAGVTQFPSHSVIEKGQTVTLRCDPISGHDNLYWYRRVMGKEIKFLLHFVKESKQDESGMPNNRFLAERTGGTYSTLKVQPAELEDSGVYFCASSQSPYVRRYGYTFGSGTRLTVV.

The chain recombines TRBV28 with TRBJ2-3; the match to TRBD2 covers 9 bases. Losses at the gene ends were 7 bases for V and 1 base for J; bases not matched to a gene: 21. Germline-derived CDR1 and CDR2 are MDHEN and SYDVKM. This CDR3 has 20 residues. DNA of the CDR3: TGTGCCAGCACCGCCTCCCTCGGGGTAGCGGGAGTCGCCCGCACAGATACGCAGTATTTT. It encodes CASTASLGVAGVARTDTQYF.

The CDR3 nucleotides read TGTGCCAGCAGTGCCGGTGGAGGGGCTAGGGGGAACACTGAAGCTTTCTTT. It yields the protein CASSAGGGARGNTEAFF. The chain recombines TRBV6-1 with TRBJ1-1; perhaps TRBD1 as D (5 bases). Trimming took off 4 bases at V and 1 base at J, with 19 bases between the two ends. CDR3 length: 17 amino acids. Germline V gene sequence: CDR1 MNHNS, CDR2 SASEGT.

In its sample, this clone was seen a few times. The chain is built from TRBV7-2 and TRBJ1-6, with a weak D call TRBD1 (6 bases). CDR1 is SGHTA and CDR2 is FQGNSA in the germline V gene. Trimming took 1 base from V and 7 from J, leaving 11 bases between them. The CDR3 is 15 amino acids. The CDR3 region has the DNA TGTGCCAGCAGCTTAGGGGACACCCGAAATTCACCCCTCCACTTT. It is translated as CASSLGDTRNSPLHF.

This clone was detected a few times. The chain recombines TRBV11-1 with TRBJ2-2, with 9 bases matching TRBD1. J was trimmed by 3 bases and V by 9 bases; bases with no gene match: 8. Germline assignment: CDR1 SGHAT and CDR2 FQDESV (reference sequence). The CDR3 has 15 amino acids. CDR3: CASEPGQGYTGELFF. The CDR3 DNA sequence: TGTGCCAGTGAACCGGGACAGGGATACACCGGGGAGCTGTTTTTT.

This clone was recorded a few times. J is TRBJ2-3 and V is TRBV4-2; TRBD2 agrees at 8 bases. The length of the CDR3 is 15 residues. V trimming: 0 bases; J trimming: 8 bases; junction bases outside the gene matches: 7. Germline CDR1 is LGHNA and CDR2 is YNFKEQ. CDR3 DNA sequence: TGTGCCAGCAGCCAAGACGGACGGGGGGGCTCTACGCAGTATTTT. It encodes CASSQDGRGGSTQYF.